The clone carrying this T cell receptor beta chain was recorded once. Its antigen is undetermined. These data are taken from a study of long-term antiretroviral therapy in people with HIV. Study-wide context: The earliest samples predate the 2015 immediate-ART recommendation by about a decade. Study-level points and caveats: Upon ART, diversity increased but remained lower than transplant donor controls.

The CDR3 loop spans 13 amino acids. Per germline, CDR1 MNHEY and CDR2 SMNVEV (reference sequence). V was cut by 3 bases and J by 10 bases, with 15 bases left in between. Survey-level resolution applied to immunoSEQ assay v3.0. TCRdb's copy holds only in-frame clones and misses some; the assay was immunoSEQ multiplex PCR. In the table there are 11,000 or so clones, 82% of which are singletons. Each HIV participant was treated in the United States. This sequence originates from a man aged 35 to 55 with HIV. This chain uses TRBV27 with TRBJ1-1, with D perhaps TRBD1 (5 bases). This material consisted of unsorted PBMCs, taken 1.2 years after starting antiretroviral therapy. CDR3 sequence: CASSFSVGGTAFF. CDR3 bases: TGTGCCAGCAGTTTCTCCGTTGGGGGTACAGCTTTCTTT.